The clone carrying this T cell receptor (beta chain) was recorded a few times. Antigen specificity is unknown. The sample belongs to a study of identical twins. J lost 8 bases, V lost 6 bases, and 4 bases had no gene match. This CDR3 has 12 residues. Germline loops: CDR1 SEHNR, CDR2 FQNEAQ (reference sequence). Healthy Caucasians, and only they, were the donors. TCRdb redid the calling of the 5' RACE reads with MiXCR, one entry per CDR3 protein. The sample includes some 320,000 distinct CDR3 sequences, around 12% of them seen just once. Points from the study as a whole: Out-of-frame alpha sequences shared by twins showed excess low generation probability. These conclusions were based on statistical analysis (cross-sectional, not following the same donors).

The sample also formed part of further work on yellow fever vaccine responses in identical twins.

The chain uses TRBV7-9 and TRBJ2-1, with 7 bases that match TRBD1. The clonotype originates from a woman aged 18-29 years in good health. Sequencing was performed on CD8+ T cells sorted from blood. The CDR3 region is CASRVTGDEQFF. CDR3 nucleotide sequence: TGTGCCAGCAGAGTCACAGGGGATGAGCAGTTCTTC. The entire variable domain, with the rest obtained from reference TRBV7-9 and TRBJ2-1, is as follows: DTGVSQNPRHKITKRGQNVTFRCDPISEHNRLYWYRQTLGQGPEFLTYFQNEAQLEKSRLLSDRFSAERPKGSFSTLEIQRTEQGDSAMYLCASRVTGDEQFFGPGTRLTVL.